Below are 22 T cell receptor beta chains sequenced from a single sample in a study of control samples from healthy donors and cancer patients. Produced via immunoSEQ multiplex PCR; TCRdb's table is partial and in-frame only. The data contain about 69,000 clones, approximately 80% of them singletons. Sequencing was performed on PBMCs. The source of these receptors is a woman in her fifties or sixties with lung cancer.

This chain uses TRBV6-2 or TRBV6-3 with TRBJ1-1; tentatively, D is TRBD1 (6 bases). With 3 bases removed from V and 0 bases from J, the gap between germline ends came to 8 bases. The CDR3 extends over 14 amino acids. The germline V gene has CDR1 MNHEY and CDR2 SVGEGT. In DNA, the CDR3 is TGTGCCAGCAGTTATACAGGGATGAACACTGAAGCTTTCTTT. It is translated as CASSYTGMNTEAFF.

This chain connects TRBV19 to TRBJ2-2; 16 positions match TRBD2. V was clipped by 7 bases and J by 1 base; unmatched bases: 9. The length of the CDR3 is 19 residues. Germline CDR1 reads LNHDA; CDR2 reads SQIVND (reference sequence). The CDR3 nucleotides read TGTGCCAGTACAACGTGGGGACTAGCGGGGGGGATGAACACCGGGGAGCTGTTTTTT. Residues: CASTTWGLAGGMNTGELFF.

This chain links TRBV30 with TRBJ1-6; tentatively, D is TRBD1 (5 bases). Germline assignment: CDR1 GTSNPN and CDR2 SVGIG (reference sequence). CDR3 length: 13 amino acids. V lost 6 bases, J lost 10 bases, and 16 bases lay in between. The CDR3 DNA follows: TGTGCCTGCGAACGGGACTTACGGTCACCCCTCCACTTT. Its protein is CACERDLRSPLHF.

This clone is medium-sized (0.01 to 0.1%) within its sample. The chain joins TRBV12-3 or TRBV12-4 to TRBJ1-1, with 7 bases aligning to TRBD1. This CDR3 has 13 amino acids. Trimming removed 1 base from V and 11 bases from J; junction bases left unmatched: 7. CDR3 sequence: CASSLGAGGKAFF. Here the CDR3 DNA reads TGTGCCAGCAGTTTAGGGGCAGGGGGGAAGGCTTTCTTT.

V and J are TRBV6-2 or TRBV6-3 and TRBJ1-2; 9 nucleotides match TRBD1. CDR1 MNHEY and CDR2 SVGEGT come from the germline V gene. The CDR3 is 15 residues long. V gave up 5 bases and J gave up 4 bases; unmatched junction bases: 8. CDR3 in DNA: TGTGCCAGCAGTCACCGGACAGGGGACAGCTATGGCTACACCTTC. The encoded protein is CASSHRTGDSYGYTF.

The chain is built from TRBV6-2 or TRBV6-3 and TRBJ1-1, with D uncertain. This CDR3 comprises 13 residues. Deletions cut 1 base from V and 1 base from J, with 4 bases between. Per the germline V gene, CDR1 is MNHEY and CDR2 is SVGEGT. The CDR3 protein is CASSYWRNTEAFF. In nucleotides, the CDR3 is TGTGCCAGCAGTTACTGGAGGAACACTGAAGCTTTCTTT.

CDR3 in DNA: TGTGCCAGCAGCGTTGAAAGGGAGCTGTTTTTT. It translates to CASSVERELFF. The V call is TRBV9, the J call TRBJ2-2; D not certain. V was pared by 2 bases and J by 9 bases, with 5 bases between. Germline CDR1 SGDLS, CDR2 YYNGEE. The CDR3 is 11 residues long.

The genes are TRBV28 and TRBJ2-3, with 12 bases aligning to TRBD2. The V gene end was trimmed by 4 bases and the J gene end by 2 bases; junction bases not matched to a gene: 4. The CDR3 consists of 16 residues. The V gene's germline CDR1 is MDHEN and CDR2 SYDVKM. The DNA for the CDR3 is TGTGCCAGCAGTTCCGGACTAGCGGGGCACACAGATACGCAGTATTTT. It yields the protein CASSSGLAGHTDTQYF.

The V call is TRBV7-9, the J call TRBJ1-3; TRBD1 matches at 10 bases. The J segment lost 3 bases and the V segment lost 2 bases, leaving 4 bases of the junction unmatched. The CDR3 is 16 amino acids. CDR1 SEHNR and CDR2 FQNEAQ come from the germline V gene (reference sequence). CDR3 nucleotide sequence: TGTGCCAGCAGCTTACGGGGGACAGGGGATGGAAACACCATATATTTT. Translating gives CASSLRGTGDGNTIYF.

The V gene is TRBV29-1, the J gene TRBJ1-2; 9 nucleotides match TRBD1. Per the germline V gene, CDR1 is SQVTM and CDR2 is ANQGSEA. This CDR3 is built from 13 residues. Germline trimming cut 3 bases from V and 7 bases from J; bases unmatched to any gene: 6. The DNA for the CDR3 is TGCAGCGTTGATGTGACAGGGGGAACTGGCTACACCTTC. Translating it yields CSVDVTGGTGYTF.

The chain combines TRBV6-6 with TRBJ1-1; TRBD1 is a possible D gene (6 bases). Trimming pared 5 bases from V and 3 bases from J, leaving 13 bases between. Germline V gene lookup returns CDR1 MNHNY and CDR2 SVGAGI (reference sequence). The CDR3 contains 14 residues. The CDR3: CASSQGFGDTEAFF. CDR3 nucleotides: TGTGCCAGCAGTCAGGGGTTTGGAGACACTGAAGCTTTCTTT.

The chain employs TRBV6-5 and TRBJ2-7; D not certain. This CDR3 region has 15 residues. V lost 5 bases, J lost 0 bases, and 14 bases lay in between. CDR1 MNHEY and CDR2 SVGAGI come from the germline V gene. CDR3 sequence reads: CASSPDSASSYEQYF. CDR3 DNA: TGTGCCAGCAGTCCCGACTCGGCAAGCTCCTACGAGCAGTACTTC.

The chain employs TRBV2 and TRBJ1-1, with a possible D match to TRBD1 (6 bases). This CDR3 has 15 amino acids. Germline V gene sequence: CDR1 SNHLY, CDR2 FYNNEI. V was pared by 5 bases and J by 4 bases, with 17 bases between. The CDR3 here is CASSPPGALSTEAFF. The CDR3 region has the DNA TGTGCCAGCAGTCCCCCGGGGGCCTTAAGCACTGAAGCTTTCTTT.

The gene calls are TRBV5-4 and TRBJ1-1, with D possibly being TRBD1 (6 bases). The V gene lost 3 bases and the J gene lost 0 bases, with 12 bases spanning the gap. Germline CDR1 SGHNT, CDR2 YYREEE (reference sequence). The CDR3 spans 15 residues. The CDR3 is CASSSGGAMNTEAFF. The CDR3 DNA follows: TGTGCCAGCAGCTCGGGGGGGGCAATGAACACTGAAGCTTTCTTT. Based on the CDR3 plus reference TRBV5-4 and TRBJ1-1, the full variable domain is ETGVTQSPTHLIKTRGQQVTLRCSSQSGHNTVSWYQQALGQGPQFIFQYYREEENGRGNFPPRFSGLQFPNYSSELNVNALELDDSALYLCASSSGGAMNTEAFFGQGTRLTVV.

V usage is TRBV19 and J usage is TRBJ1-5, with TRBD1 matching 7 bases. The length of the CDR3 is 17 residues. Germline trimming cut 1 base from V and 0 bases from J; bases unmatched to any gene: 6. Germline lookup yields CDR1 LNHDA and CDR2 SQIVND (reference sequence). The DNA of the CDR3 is TGTGCCAGTAGTATAGTCGGGACAGTATATAGCAATCAGCCCCAGCATTTT. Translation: CASSIVGTVYSNQPQHF.

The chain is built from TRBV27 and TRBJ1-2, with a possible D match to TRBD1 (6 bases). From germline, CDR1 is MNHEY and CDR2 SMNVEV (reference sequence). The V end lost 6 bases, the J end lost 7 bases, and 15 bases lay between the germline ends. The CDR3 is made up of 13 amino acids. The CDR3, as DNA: TGTGCCAGCAGCTTGGATCAGGGGCTTGGCTACACCTTC. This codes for CASSLDQGLGYTF.

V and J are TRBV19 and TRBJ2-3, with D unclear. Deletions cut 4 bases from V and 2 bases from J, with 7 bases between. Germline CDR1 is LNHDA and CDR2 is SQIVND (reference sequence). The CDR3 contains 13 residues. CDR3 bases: TGTGCCAGTAGTACCCCAAACACAGATACGCAGTATTTT. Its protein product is CASSTPNTDTQYF.

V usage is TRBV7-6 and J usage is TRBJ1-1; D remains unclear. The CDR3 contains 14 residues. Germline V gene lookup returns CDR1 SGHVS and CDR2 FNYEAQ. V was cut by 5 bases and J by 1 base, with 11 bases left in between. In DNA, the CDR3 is TGTGCCAGCAGCATAGGGCAGGCGAACACTGAAGCTTTCTTT. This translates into CASSIGQANTEAFF. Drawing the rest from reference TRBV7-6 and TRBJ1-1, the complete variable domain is GAGVSQSPRYKVTKRGQDVALRCDPISGHVSLYWYRQALGQGPEFLTYFNYEAQQDKSGLPNDRFSAERPEGSISTLTIQRTEQRDSAMYRCASSIGQANTEAFFGQGTRLTVV.

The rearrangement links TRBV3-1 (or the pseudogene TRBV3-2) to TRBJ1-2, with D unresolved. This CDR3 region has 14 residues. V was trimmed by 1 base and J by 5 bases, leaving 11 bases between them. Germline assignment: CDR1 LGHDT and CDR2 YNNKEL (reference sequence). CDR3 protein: CASSQAPGLYGYTF. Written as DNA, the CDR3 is TGTGCCAGCAGCCAAGCCCCTGGACTTTATGGCTACACCTTC.

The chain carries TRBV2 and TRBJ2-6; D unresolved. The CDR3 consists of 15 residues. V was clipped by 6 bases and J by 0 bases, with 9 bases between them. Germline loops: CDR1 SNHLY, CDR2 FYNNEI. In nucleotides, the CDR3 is TGTGCCAGCAGCGCTGACGCCTCTGGGGCCAACGTCCTGACTTTC. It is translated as CASSADASGANVLTF.

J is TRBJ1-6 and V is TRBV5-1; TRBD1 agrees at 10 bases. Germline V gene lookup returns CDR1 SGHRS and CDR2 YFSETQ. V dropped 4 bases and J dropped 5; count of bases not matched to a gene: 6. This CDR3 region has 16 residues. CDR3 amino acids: CASSTYGTGDNSPLHF. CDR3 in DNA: TGCGCCAGCAGCACGTACGGGACAGGGGATAATTCACCCCTCCACTTT.

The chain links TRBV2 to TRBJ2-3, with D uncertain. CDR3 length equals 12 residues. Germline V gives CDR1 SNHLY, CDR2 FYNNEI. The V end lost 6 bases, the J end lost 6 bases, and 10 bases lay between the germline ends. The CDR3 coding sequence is TGTGCCAGCAGCTTTAGGGTGGATACGCAGTATTTT. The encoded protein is CASSFRVDTQYF.